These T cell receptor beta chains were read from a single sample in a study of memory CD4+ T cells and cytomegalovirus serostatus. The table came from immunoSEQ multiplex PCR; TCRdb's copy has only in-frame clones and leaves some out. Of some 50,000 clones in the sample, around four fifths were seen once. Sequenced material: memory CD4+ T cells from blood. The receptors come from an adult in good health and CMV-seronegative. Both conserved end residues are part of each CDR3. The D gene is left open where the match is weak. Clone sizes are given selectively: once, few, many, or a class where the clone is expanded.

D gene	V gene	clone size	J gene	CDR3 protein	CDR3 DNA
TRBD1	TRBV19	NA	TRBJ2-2	CASQDRGAGELFF	TGTGCCAGCCAGGACAGGGGCGCCGGGGAGCTGTTTTTT
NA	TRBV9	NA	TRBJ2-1	CASSVGEGLDNEQFF	TGTGCCAGCAGCGTAGGTGAGGGTCTTGACAATGAGCAGTTCTTC
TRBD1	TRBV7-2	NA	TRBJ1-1	CASSLTTGVTEAFF	TGTGCCAGCAGCCTCACGACAGGGGTCACTGAAGCTTTCTTT
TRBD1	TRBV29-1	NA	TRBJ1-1	CSVLDRARGTEAFF	TGCAGCGTTCTGGACAGGGCGAGGGGCACTGAAGCTTTCTTT
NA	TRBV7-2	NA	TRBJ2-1	CASSLRGEYNEQFF	TGTGCCAGCAGCCTCCGCGGGGAGTACAATGAGCAGTTCTTC
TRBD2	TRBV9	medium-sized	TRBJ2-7	CASSDGSGGPYEQYF	TGTGCCAGCAGCGATGGGAGCGGGGGCCCCTACGAGCAGTACTTC
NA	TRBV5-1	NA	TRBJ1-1	CASRQALGNTEAFF	TGCGCCAGCCGACAGGCCCTTGGGAACACTGAAGCTTTCTTT
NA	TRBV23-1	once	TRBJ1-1	CASSLGGSGGSETEAFF	TGCGCCAGCAGTCTAGGGGGGTCTGGAGGGAGTGAGACTGAAGCTTTCTTT
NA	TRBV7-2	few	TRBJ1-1	CASSLGEQGQNTEAFF	TGTGCCAGCAGCCTAGGGGAACAAGGGCAGAACACTGAAGCTTTCTTT
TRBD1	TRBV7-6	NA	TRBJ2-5	CASSWPGQTQETQYF	TGTGCCAGCAGCTGGCCGGGACAGACCCAAGAGACCCAGTACTTC
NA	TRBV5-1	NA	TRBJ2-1	CASSLGGSGKSSYNEQFF	TGCGCCAGCAGCTTGGGCGGTTCTGGGAAAAGCTCCTACAATGAGCAGTTCTTC
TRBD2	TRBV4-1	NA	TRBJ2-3	CASSLRLAGGPGDTQYF	TGCGCCAGCAGCCTTCGACTAGCGGGGGGGCCAGGAGATACGCAGTATTTT
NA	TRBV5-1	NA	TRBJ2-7	CASATGGRDYEQYF	TGCGCCAGCGCCACCGGGGGGCGGGATTACGAGCAGTACTTC
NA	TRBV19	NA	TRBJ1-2	CASSSTGSGYTF	TGTGCCAGTAGTTCTACAGGGTCCGGCTACACCTTC
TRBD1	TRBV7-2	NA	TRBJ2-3	CASSYTGTEGTDTQYF	TGTGCCAGCAGTTATACCGGGACAGAAGGCACAGATACGCAGTATTTT
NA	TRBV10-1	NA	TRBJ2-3	CADVGFFWTDTQYF	TGCGCCGACGTTGGGTTTTTCTGGACAGATACGCAGTATTTT
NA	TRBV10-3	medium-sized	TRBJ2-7	CAISSGILTYEQYF	TGTGCCATCAGCTCGGGAATTTTAACCTACGAGCAGTACTTC